The present T cell receptor (beta chain) was sequenced within a study of OX40 agonist ivuxolimab in advanced cancers. Study outcomes and limitations: At 0.1-3.0 mg/kg, partial responders had clonal expansion among the lowest observed.

About this clone itself: Antigen: not known.

Produced via immunoSEQ multiplex PCR; TCRdb's table is partial and in-frame only. The sample shows about 110,000 clones, under 95% of them seen only once. Sequencing used CD4+ or CD8+ T cells sorted from blood, obtained in a trial of the OX40 agonist ivuxolimab. The TCR originated in an adult with an advanced solid tumor such as melanoma, head and neck, liver or kidney cancer.

The CDR3 DNA follows: TGTGCCAGCAGCGCTAGACTAGCGGGTATGAGCACAGATACGCAGTATTTT. Translating it yields CASSARLAGMSTDTQYF. The rearrangement joins TRBV5-4 to TRBJ2-3; 10 bases agree with TRBD2. CDR3 length: 17 residues. Germline-derived CDR1 and CDR2 are SGHNT and YYREEE (reference sequence). After removal of 4 bases from V and 0 bases from J, the junction contained 8 bases not matched to a gene.